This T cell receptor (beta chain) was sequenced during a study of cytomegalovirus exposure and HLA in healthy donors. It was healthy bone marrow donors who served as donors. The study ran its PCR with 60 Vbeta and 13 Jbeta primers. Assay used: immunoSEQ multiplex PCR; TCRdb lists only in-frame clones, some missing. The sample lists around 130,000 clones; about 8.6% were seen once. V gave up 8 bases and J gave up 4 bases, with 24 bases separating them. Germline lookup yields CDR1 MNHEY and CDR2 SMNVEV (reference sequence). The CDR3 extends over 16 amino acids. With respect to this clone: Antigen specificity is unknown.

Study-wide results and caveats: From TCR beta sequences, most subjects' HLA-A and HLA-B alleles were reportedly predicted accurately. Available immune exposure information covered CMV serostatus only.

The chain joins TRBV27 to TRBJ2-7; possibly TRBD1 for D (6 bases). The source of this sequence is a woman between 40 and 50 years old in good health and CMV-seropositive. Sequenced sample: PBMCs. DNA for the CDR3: TGTGCCAGCGGTCAACAGGGTTCACTAGAGGTGTACGAGCAGTACTTC. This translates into CASGQQGSLEVYEQYF.